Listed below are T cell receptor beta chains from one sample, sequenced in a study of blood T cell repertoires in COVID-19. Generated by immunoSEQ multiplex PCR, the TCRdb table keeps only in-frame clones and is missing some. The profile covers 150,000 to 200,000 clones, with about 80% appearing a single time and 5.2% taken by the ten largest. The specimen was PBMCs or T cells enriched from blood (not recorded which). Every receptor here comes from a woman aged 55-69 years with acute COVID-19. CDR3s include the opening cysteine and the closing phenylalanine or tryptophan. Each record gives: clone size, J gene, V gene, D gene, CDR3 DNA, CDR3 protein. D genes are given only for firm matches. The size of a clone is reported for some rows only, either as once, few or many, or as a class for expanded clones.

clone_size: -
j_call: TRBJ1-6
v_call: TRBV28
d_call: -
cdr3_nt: TGTGCCAGCAGTTCGTCGTCCTGGCAGACATATTCACCCCTCCACTTT
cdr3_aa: CASSSSSWQTYSPLHF

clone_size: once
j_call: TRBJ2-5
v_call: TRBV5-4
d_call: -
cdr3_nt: TGTGCCAGCAGTTACCTAGTACAAGAGACCCAGTACTTC
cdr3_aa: CASSYLVQETQYF

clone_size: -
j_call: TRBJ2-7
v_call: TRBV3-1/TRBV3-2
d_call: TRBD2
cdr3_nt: TGTGCCAGCAGTTCGACTAGCGGGCCAAGCTCCTACGAGCAGTACTTC
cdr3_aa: CASSSTSGPSSYEQYF

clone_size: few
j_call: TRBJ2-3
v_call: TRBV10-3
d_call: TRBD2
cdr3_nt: TGTGCCATCAGTGAGCCGAGACTAGCGGGGTCGCAGTATTTT
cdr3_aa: CAISEPRLAGSQYF

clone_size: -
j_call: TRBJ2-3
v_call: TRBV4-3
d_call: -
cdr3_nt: TGCGCCAGCAGCCAAGATCTTTTTGGGCGGGGAGTCATAGATACGCAGTATTTT
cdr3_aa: CASSQDLFGRGVIDTQYF

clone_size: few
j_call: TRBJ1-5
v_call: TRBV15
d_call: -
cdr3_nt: TGTGCCACCAGCAGAGATCGTACGACTTATAGCAATCAGCCCCAGCATTTT
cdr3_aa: CATSRDRTTYSNQPQHF

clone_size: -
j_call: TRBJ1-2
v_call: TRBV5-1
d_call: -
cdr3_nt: TGCGCCAGCAGCTTGGGTCAGGAGGGCTATGGCTACACCTTC
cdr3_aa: CASSLGQEGYGYTF

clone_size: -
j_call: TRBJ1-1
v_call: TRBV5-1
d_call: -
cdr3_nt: TGCGCCAGCAGCTGGGCTGGGGCAGGGGACACTGAAGCTTTCTTT
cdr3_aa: CASSWAGAGDTEAFF

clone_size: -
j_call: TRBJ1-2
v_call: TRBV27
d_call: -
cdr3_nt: TGTGCCAGCAGGCGGACTGGCCTTGGCTATGGCTACACCTTC
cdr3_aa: CASRRTGLGYGYTF

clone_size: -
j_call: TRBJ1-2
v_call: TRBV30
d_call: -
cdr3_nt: TGTGCCTGGAGTGGGGGCTCGGTTGACTATGGCTACACCTTC
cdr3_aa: CAWSGGSVDYGYTF

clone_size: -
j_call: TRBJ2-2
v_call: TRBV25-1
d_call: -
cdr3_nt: TGTGCCAGCAGTGAAATTGGTCGCGCGAACACCGGGGAGCTGTTTTTT
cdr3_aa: CASSEIGRANTGELFF

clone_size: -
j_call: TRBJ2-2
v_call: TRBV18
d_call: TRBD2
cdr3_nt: TGTGCCAGCTCACCATCTAGCGGGGGGTCCCACACCGGGGAGCTGTTTTTT
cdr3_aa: CASSPSSGGSHTGELFF

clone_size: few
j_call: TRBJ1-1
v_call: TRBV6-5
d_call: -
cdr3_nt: TGTGCCAGCGGACCTTGGGGCTTGGCAGCCGAAGCTTTCTTT
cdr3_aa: CASGPWGLAAEAFF

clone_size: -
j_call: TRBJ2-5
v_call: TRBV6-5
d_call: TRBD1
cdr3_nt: TGTGCCAGCCGAGGGGACAGTTGGGGCCCAGAGACCCAGTACTTC
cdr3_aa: CASRGDSWGPETQYF

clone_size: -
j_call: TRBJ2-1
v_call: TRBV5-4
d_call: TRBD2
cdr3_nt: TGTGCCAGCAGCTTGGGGACCTCTCGCGGGAGTCGTGAGCAGTTCTTC
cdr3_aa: CASSLGTSRGSREQFF

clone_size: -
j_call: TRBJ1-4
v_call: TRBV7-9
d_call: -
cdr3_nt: TGTGCCAGCAGCTTAGTCGGGGGTCCAACTAATGAAAAACTGTTTTTT
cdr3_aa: CASSLVGGPTNEKLFF

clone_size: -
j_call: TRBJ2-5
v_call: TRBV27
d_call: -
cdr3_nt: TGTGCCTCCAGGAGGGGATACCAAGAGACCCAGTACTTC
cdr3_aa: CASRRGYQETQYF

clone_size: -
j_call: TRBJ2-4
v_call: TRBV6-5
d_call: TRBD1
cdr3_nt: TGTGCCAGCAGTAAGGGACAGGGATCAAACATTCAGTACTTC
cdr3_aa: CASSKGQGSNIQYF

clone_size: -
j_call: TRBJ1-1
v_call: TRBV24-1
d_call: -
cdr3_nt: TGTGCCACCAGTGTCGGGTCGAACACTGAAGCTTTCTTT
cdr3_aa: CATSVGSNTEAFF

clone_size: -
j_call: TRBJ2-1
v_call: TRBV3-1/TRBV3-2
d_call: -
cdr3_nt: TGTGCCAGCAGCCGTTCTAATGAGCAGTTCTTC
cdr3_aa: CASSRSNEQFF

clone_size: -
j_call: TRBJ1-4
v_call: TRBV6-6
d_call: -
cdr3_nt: TGTGCCAGCATCTCCCCCCAGGGCCGGGATGAAAAACTGTTTTTT
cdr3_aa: CASISPQGRDEKLFF

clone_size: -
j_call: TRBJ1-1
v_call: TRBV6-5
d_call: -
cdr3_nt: TGTGCCATCGACAATAAGGGGGTGGGAGCTTTCTTT
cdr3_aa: CAIDNKGVGAFF

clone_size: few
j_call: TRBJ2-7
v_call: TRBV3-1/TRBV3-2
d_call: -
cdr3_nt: TGTGCCAGCAGCCTAGGCAGCCCGGGGAGCTCCTACGAGCAGTACTTC
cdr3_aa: CASSLGSPGSSYEQYF

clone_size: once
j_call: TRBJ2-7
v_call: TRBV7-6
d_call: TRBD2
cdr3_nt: TGTGCCAGCAGCTTCAAACCCCTAATCGGGGGACTAATAATCTGCGAGCAGTACTTC
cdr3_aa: CASSFKPLIGGLIICEQYF

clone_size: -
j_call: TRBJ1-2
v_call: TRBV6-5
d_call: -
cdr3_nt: TGTGCCAGCAGTTGGGGCAGGGCGGCTGGCTACACCTTC
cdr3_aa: CASSWGRAAGYTF

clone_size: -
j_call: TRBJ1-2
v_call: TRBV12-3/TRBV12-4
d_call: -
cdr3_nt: TGTGCCAGCAGTTTCCCCAGGGGTGGCTACACCTTC
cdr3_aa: CASSFPRGGYTF

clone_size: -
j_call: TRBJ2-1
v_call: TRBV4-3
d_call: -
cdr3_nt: TGCGCCAGCAGCCAAGCTCCCACTTCTGAGAGCTCCTACAATGAGCAGTTCTTC
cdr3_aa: CASSQAPTSESSYNEQFF

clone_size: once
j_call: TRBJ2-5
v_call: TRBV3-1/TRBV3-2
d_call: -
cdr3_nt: TGTGCCAGCAGCCAAGGGGTTGGGTTAGGGGTCCAAGAGACCCAGTACTTC
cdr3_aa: CASSQGVGLGVQETQYF

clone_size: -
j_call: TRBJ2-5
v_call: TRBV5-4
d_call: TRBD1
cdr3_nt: TGTGCCAGCAGCTTAGGGACAGGGCCGAGGGGGACCCAGTACTTC
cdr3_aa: CASSLGTGPRGTQYF

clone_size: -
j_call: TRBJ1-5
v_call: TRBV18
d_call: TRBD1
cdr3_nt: TGTGCCAGCTCCCCCTCAGGGGGCGTTCAGCCCCAGCATTTT
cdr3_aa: CASSPSGGVQPQHF

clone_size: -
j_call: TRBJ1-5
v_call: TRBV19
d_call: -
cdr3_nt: TGTGCCAGTACCCACTGGCAGGGAAGTCAGCCCCAGCATTTT
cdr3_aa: CASTHWQGSQPQHF

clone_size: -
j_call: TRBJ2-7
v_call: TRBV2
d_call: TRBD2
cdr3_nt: TGTGCCAGCAGTGAAAGCGGGAGAGGTGGCGAGCAGTACTTC
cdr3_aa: CASSESGRGGEQYF

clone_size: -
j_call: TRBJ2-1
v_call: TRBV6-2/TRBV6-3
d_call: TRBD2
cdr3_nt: TGTGCCAGCAGTTACTCCACCGGGACTAGCGGCCCCACATCCTACAATGAGCAGTTCTTC
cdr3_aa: CASSYSTGTSGPTSYNEQFF

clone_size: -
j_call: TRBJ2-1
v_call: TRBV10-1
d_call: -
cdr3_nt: TGCGCCAGCAGTGAGGCGGATTACAATGAGCAGTTCTTC
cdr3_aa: CASSEADYNEQFF

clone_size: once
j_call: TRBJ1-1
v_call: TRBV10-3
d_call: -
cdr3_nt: TGTGCCACCGGGCAGGGAACTATGAACACTGAAGCTTTCTTT
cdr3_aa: CATGQGTMNTEAFF

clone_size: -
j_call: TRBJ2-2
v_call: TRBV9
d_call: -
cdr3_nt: TGTGCCAGCAGCGTAGATTCTAGCGAGAACACCGGGGAGCTGTTTTTT
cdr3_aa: CASSVDSSENTGELFF

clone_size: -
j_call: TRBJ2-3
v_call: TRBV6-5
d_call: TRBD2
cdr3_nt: TGTGCCAGCACCTCTAGCGGGGGGTTGGATACGCAGTATTTT
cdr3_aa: CASTSSGGLDTQYF

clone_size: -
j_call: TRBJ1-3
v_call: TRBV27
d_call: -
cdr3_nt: TGTGCCAGCAGGGCAACACCCAATGTAAACACCATATATTTT
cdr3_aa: CASRATPNVNTIYF

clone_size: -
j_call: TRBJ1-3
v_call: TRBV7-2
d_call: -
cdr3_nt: TGTGCCAGCAGCCGTCTCGGAAACACCATATATTTT
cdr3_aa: CASSRLGNTIYF

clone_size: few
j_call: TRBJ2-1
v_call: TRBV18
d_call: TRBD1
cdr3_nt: TGTGCCAGCTCACCCGGGACAGGGGACTACAATGAGCAGTTCTTC
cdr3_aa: CASSPGTGDYNEQFF

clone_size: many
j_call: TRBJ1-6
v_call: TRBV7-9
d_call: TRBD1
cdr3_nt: TGTGCCAGCAGTTCAACGACAGGGGATTCACCCCTCCACTTT
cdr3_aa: CASSSTTGDSPLHF

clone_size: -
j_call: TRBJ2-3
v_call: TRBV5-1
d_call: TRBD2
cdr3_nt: TGCGCCAGCAGCTCCCGGGGGGGAGGCACAGATACGCAGTATTTT
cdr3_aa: CASSSRGGGTDTQYF

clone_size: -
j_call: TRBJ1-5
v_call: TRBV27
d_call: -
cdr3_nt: TGTGCCAGCAGTTTACGGAGGGAGGGTCAGCCCCAGCATTTT
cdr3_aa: CASSLRREGQPQHF

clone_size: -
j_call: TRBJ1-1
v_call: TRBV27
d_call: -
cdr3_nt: TGTGCCAGCAGTTCGTACAGCTCATCGAACACTGAAGCTTTCTTT
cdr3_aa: CASSSYSSSNTEAFF

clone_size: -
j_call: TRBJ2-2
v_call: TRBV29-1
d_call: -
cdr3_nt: TGCAGCGTTGTTAGGGGGAACACCGGGGAGCTGTTTTTT
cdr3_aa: CSVVRGNTGELFF

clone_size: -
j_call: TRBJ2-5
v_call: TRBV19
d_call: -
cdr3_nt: TGTGCCAGTAGCCAGCAGGTAGGAAGAGAGACCCAGTACTTC
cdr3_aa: CASSQQVGRETQYF

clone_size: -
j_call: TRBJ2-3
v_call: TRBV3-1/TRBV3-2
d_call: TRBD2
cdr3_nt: TGTGCCAGCAGCCAAGATCCTCGAGCGGGGGGCACAGATACGCAGTATTTT
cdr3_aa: CASSQDPRAGGTDTQYF

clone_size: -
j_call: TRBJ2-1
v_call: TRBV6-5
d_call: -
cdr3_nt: TGTGCCAGCACCAAGTCCAGCGGGCCTTACAATGAGCAGTTCTTC
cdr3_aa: CASTKSSGPYNEQFF

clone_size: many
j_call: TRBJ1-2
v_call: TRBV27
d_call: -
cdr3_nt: TGTGCCAGCAGGCGGGAGACCTCTAACTATGGCTACACCTTC
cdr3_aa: CASRRETSNYGYTF

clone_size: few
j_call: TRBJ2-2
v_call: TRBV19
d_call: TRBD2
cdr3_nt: TGTGCCAGTAGCGGGGGGGCCCCCACCGGGGAGCTGTTTTTT
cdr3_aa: CASSGGAPTGELFF

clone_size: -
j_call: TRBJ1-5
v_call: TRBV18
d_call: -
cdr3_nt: TGTGCCAGCTCACCAACCGACAGTAGCAATCAGCCCCAGCATTTT
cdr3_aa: CASSPTDSSNQPQHF

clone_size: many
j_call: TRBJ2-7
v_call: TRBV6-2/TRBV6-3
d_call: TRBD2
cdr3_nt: TGTGCCAGCAGTTACGTGCTAGCGGGAAGCTCCTACGAGCAGTACTTC
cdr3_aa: CASSYVLAGSSYEQYF

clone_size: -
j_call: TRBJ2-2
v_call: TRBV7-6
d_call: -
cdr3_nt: TGTGCCAGCAGACTTAACACCGGGGAGCTGTTTTTT
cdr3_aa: CASRLNTGELFF

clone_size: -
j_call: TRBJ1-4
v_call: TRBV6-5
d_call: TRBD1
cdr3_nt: TGTGCCAGCAAGGGACAGGGTACTAATGAAAAACTGTTTTTT
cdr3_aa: CASKGQGTNEKLFF

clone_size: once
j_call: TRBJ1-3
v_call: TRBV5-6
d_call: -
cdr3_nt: TGTGCCAGCAGTTCTCTGGGGCCTGGAAACACCATATATTTT
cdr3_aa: CASSSLGPGNTIYF

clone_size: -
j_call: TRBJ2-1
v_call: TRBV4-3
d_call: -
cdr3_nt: TGCGCCAGCAGCCAAGATCAAGAATTCGGTGAGCAGTTCTTC
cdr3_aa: CASSQDQEFGEQFF

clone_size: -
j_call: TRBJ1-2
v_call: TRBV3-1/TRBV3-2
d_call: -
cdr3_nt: TGTGCCAGCAGCCAAGATGAAACAGGTTTGAGATATGGCTACACCTTC
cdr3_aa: CASSQDETGLRYGYTF

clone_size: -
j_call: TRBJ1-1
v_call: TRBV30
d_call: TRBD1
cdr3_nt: TGTGCCTGGAGCCGGGACAGGGGAACTTTCTTT
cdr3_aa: CAWSRDRGTFF

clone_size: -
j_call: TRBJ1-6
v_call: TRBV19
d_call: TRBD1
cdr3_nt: TGTGCCAGTAGCTCCCAGGGGGCCGCAAGTTCACCCCTCCACTTT
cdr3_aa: CASSSQGAASSPLHF